These 24 T cell receptor beta chains were sequenced from one sample in a study of shared clonotypes between healthy human individuals. TCRdb's table, derived via immunoSEQ multiplex PCR, lists solely in-frame clones and lacks some. The table lists over 2 million clones, just under 95% of them singletons. Material: naive CD4+ T cells from PBMCs. Subset defined: CD45RA+ positively selected. These receptors were collected from a man younger than 35 in good health. Some clones in this sample may be carry-over from other donors' samples.

This clone was counted a single time. The genes are TRBV25-1 and TRBJ2-3; D is undetermined. This CDR3 contains 12 residues. Germline lookup yields CDR1 MGHDK and CDR2 SYGVNS. Trimming cost V 5 bases and J 5 bases, with 8 bases left between them. Here the CDR3 DNA reads TGTGCCAGCAGTTGGAAGGGAGATACGCAGTATTTT. Amino acids: CASSWKGDTQYF.

V gene TRBV7-9 combines with J gene TRBJ2-1; 8 bases line up with TRBD2. After removal of 6 bases from V and 10 bases from J, the junction contained 17 bases not matched to a gene. The germline gives CDR1 SEHNR, CDR2 FQNEAQ (reference sequence). The CDR3 covers 16 residues. The CDR3 spells CASRSARGGLAEEQFF. The CDR3 coding sequence is TGTGCCAGCAGGTCGGCCCGGGGGGGGCTAGCGGAGGAGCAGTTCTTC.

V usage is TRBV4-1 and J usage is TRBJ2-3; D is uncertain. Germline V gene lookup returns CDR1 MGHRA and CDR2 YSYEKL. Trimming took off 1 base at V and 2 bases at J, with 4 bases between the two ends. The CDR3 length is 13 residues. The CDR3 spells CASSQAVTDTQYF. The CDR3 DNA is TGCGCCAGCAGCCAAGCTGTCACAGATACGCAGTATTTT.

The J gene is TRBJ1-2, the V gene TRBV18; tentatively, D is TRBD1 (5 bases). V was trimmed by 2 bases and J by 7 bases, leaving 14 bases between them. This CDR3 has 14 residues. The germline gives CDR1 KGHSH, CDR2 LQKENI. The CDR3: CASSPGTSTGGYTF. DNA of the CDR3: TGTGCCAGCTCACCAGGGACTTCTACGGGTGGCTACACCTTC.

The CDR3, as DNA: TGCAGCGTTGAAGATAATCGGGGTTCAGACTATGGCTACACCTTC. This gives the protein CSVEDNRGSDYGYTF. The rearrangement links TRBV29-1 to TRBJ1-2, with unresolved D. The CDR3 sequence is 15 residues long. The V gene's germline CDR1 is SQVTM and CDR2 ANQGSEA. The germline V and J ends were trimmed by 0 bases and 3 bases, with 14 bases remaining between them.

The CDR3 here is CASSFLAGVSGETQYF. The CDR3 DNA follows: TGTGCCAGCAGCTTCTTAGCGGGAGTCTCGGGAGAGACCCAGTACTTC. V usage is TRBV11-2 and J usage is TRBJ2-5; TRBD2 agrees at 9 bases. Looked up from germline, CDR1 is SGHAT and CDR2 is FQNNGV. The CDR3 is made up of 16 amino acids. Trimming took 3 bases from V and 4 from J; bases not matched to a gene: 9.

With regard to this clone: Other DNA variants within this sample encode the same CDR3. The chain has TRBV9 and TRBJ2-1; the D is unclear. Trimming shortened V by 4 bases and J by 0 bases, and 11 bases separated the two germline ends. The CDR3 has 15 amino acids. Germline V gene data show CDR1 as SGDLS and CDR2 as YYNGEE. This CDR3 reads CASSLRLASYNEQFF. The DNA for the CDR3 is TGTGCCAGCAGCCTGCGACTCGCCTCCTACAATGAGCAGTTCTTC. Looking up the rest from reference TRBV9 and TRBJ2-1 gives the full variable domain: DSGVTQTPKHLITATGQRVTLRCSPRSGDLSVYWYQQSLDQGLQFLIQYYNGEERAKGNILERFSAQQFPDLHSELNLSSLELGDSALYFCASSLRLASYNEQFFGPGTRLTVL.

A note on this clone: One end of the junction is discordant with germline, which a read error may explain. The chain combines TRBV5-6 with TRBJ2-5; D is undetermined. The CDR3 covers 13 residues. The germline V gene has CDR1 SGHDT and CDR2 YYEEEE. The CDR3 nucleotides read TGTGCCAGCAGCTTGTACAAGCAAGGGACCCAGTACTTC. It is translated as CASSLYKQGTQYF.

To note about this clone: The same CDR3 can be traced to other DNA sequences in this sample. CDR3 loop: CASSPAVNTEAFF. In DNA, the CDR3 is TGTGCCAGCTCACCGGCAGTTAACACTGAAGCTTTCTTT. This rearrangement joins TRBV18 to TRBJ1-1; D is undetermined. Germline V gene lookup returns CDR1 KGHSH and CDR2 LQKENI. The CDR3 is 13 residues long. Trimming took off 3 bases at V and 2 bases at J, with 7 bases between the two ends. Full variable domain (outside the CDR3, taken from reference TRBV18 and TRBJ1-1): NAGVMQNPRHLVRRRGQEARLRCSPMKGHSHVYWYRQLPEEGLKFMVYLQKENIIDESGMPKERFSAEFPKEGPSILRIQQVVRGDSAAYFCASSPAVNTEAFFGQGTRLTVV.

The chain joins TRBV4-2 to TRBJ2-3; 7 nucleotides line up with TRBD2. The CDR3 length is 15 residues. The V and J ends lost 8 bases and 3 bases, in that order; junction bases with no gene match: 11. CDR1 and CDR2 (germline): LGHNA, YNFKEQ. The CDR3 is CASRAGGMVTDTQYF. CDR3 DNA: TGTGCCAGCCGCGCCGGGGGGATGGTAACAGATACGCAGTATTTT.

With respect to this clone: A much larger clonotype is one base distant, so this may be a read error. Other DNA sequences in this specimen translate into the identical CDR3. J is TRBJ1-1 and V is TRBV9, with a weak D call TRBD1 (5 bases). The CDR3 consists of 13 residues. The germline V gene has CDR1 SGDLS and CDR2 YYNGEE. V dropped 0 bases and J dropped 3 bases, with 6 bases sitting between them. In DNA form, the CDR3 reads TGTGCCAGCAGCGTAGGCAGGGACACTGAAGCTTTCTTT. Translation gives CASSVGRDTEAFF. Combining the CDR3 with reference TRBV9 and TRBJ1-1 gives the whole variable domain DSGVTQTPKHLITATGQRVTLRCSPRSGDLSVYWYQQSLDQGLQFLIQYYNGEERAKGNILERFSAQQFPDLHSELNLSSLELGDSALYFCASSVGRDTEAFFGQGTRLTVV.

J is TRBJ2-7 and V is TRBV28, with D tentatively TRBD2 (5 bases). Trimming took 6 bases from V and 0 from J, leaving 12 bases between them. Germline assignment: CDR1 MDHEN and CDR2 SYDVKM. The CDR3 runs to 14 residues. The CDR3 region has the DNA TGTGCCAGCAGCAGAGAGCGGACCTCCTACGAGCAGTACTTC. Amino acids: CASSRERTSYEQYF. Combining the CDR3 with reference TRBV28 and TRBJ2-7 gives the whole variable domain DVKVTQSSRYLVKRTGEKVFLECVQDMDHENMFWYRQDPGLGLRLIYFSYDVKMKEKGDIPEGYSVSREKKERFSLILESASTNQTSMYLCASSRERTSYEQYFGPGTRLTVT.

The gene calls are TRBV7-9 and TRBJ2-7; 13 bases map to TRBD2. J gave up 0 bases and V 5 bases, and 7 bases lay outside the gene matches. CDR3 length equals 17 residues. Germline values: CDR1 SEHNR, CDR2 FQNEAQ (reference sequence). The CDR3 loop is CASSTGTSGTSSYEQYF. For the CDR3, the DNA is TGTGCCAGCAGCACCGGGACTAGCGGGACTAGCTCCTACGAGCAGTACTTC.

A remark on this clone: The same CDR3 also results from other DNA sequences found in this sample. The rearrangement uses TRBV5-1 and TRBJ2-1; D is undetermined. From germline, CDR1 is SGHRS and CDR2 YFSETQ. The CDR3 covers 16 residues. Trimming stripped 1 base from V and 0 bases from J, with 11 bases between. The CDR3 spells CASSLRGESSYNEQFF. The CDR3 nucleotides read TGCGCCAGCAGCTTGCGCGGAGAAAGCTCCTACAATGAGCAGTTCTTC.

The chain is built from TRBV28 and TRBJ2-1, with TRBD1 matching over 9 bases. Germline assignment: CDR1 MDHEN and CDR2 SYDVKM. The junction had 10 bases not matched to a gene; V was cut back by 6 bases and J by 7 bases. The CDR3 runs 15 residues. The CDR3 DNA follows: TGTGCCAGCAGACTCCGGGACAGGGAACCGAATGAGCAGTTCTTC. Translation: CASRLRDREPNEQFF.

The chain has TRBV4-2 and TRBJ1-6; the match to TRBD1 covers 7 bases. The CDR3 consists of 14 residues. V trimming: 3 bases; J trimming: 6 bases; junction bases outside the gene matches: 2. Germline V lookup: CDR1 LGHNA, CDR2 YNFKEQ. As DNA, the CDR3 is TGTGCCAGCAGCCAGGGACAGTCTAATTCACCCCTCCACTTT. Its protein is CASSQGQSNSPLHF.

The V call is TRBV6-5, the J call TRBJ2-5; tentatively, D is TRBD1 or TRBD2 (5 bases each). There are 13 residues in the CDR3. V was clipped by 3 bases and J by 4 bases, with 9 bases between them. The germline gives CDR1 MNHEY, CDR2 SVGAGI. This CDR3 reads CASSYWGRETQYF. The CDR3 DNA follows: TGTGCCAGCAGTTATTGGGGACGAGAGACCCAGTACTTC.

The CDR3 is CASGEGPSGYTF. CDR3 in DNA: TGTGCCTCTGGGGAGGGTCCTTCGGGCTACACCTTC. The J gene is TRBJ1-2, the V gene TRBV6-5, with D unclear. CDR3 length equals 12 residues. The germline V and J ends were trimmed by 11 bases and 8 bases, with 18 bases remaining between them. Looked up from germline, CDR1 is MNHEY and CDR2 is SVGAGI.

This clone was recorded only once. DNA of the CDR3: TGTGCCAGCAGCTTGGCCGGGCAGGGTCATGAAAAACTGTTTTTT. Translating gives CASSLAGQGHEKLFF. This chain connects TRBV5-4 to TRBJ1-4; maybe TRBD1 (5 bases). The CDR3 covers 15 residues. CDR1 is SGHNT, CDR2 YYREEE, per germline (reference sequence). V lost 0 bases to trimming and J lost 6 bases, with 12 bases between them.

The chain has TRBV19 and TRBJ1-5, with a tentative D call TRBD1 (6 bases). Trimming shortened V by 3 bases and J by 0 bases, and 9 bases separated the two germline ends. Per germline, CDR1 LNHDA and CDR2 SQIVND (reference sequence). The CDR3 extends over 15 amino acids. The CDR3 region is CASSIKGDSNQPQHF. CDR3 DNA: TGTGCCAGTAGTATTAAGGGGGATAGCAATCAGCCCCAGCATTTT.

This clone appeared once. The V and J genes are TRBV19 and TRBJ1-2; unclear D gene. Trimming took off 3 bases at V and 5 bases at J, with 10 bases between the two ends. Germline CDR1 is LNHDA and CDR2 is SQIVND (reference sequence). The CDR3 length is 13 residues. In DNA, the CDR3 is TGTGCCAGTAGTATTAAAGAGGGTTATGGCTACACCTTC. Its protein product is CASSIKEGYGYTF.

The V call is TRBV7-9, the J call TRBJ1-3; D is uncertain. Per the germline V gene, CDR1 is SEHNR and CDR2 is FQNEAQ (reference sequence). V lost 5 bases and J lost 0, with 8 bases in between. The CDR3 is 14 amino acids. The CDR3 spells CASSIQSSGNTIYF. The CDR3 bases are TGTGCCAGCAGCATACAGAGCTCTGGAAACACCATATATTTT.

The chain couples TRBV28 to TRBJ2-3; a weak D match, TRBD2 (6 bases). Between the trimmed V and J ends, which lost 4 bases and 8 bases, there was a span of 7 bases. The CDR3 has 11 residues. Germline CDR1 and CDR2: MDHEN and SYDVKM. CDR3 amino acids: CASSWGGTQYF. Written as DNA, the CDR3 is TGTGCCAGCAGTTGGGGAGGTACGCAGTATTTT.

This clone was seen once. This chain joins TRBV11-3 and TRBJ2-1; D is undetermined. CDR3 length: 13 residues. Trimming left V 2 bases short and J 3 bases short, with 5 bases between. Germline-derived CDR1 and CDR2 are SGHNT and YENEEA. The DNA for the CDR3 is TGTGCCAGCAGCTTAAACATCTACAATGAGCAGTTCTTC. It translates to CASSLNIYNEQFF. The full variable domain, with the rest looked up from reference TRBV11-3 and TRBJ2-1, is EAGVVQSPRYKIIEKKQPVAFWCNPISGHNTLYWYLQNLGQGPELLIRYENEEAVDDSQLPKDRFSAERLKGVDSTLKIQPAELGDSAVYLCASSLNIYNEQFFGPGTRLTVL.